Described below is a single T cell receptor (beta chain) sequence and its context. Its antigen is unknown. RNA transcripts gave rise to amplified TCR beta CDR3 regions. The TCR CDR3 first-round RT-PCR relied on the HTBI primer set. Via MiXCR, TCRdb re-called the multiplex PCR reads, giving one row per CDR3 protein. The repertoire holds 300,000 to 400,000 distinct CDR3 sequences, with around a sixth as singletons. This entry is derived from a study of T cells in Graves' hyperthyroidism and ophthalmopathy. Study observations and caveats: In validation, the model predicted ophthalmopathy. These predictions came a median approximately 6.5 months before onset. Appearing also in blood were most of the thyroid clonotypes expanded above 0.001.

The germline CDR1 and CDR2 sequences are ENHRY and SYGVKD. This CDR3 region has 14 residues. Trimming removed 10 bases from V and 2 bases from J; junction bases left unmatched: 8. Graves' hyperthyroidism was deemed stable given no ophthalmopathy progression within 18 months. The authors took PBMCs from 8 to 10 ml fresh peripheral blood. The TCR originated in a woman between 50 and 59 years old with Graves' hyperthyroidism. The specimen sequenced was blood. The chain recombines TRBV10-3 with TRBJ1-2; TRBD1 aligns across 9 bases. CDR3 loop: CASLGDRENYGYTF. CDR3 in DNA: TGTGCCAGCTTAGGGGACAGGGAGAACTATGGCTACACCTTC.